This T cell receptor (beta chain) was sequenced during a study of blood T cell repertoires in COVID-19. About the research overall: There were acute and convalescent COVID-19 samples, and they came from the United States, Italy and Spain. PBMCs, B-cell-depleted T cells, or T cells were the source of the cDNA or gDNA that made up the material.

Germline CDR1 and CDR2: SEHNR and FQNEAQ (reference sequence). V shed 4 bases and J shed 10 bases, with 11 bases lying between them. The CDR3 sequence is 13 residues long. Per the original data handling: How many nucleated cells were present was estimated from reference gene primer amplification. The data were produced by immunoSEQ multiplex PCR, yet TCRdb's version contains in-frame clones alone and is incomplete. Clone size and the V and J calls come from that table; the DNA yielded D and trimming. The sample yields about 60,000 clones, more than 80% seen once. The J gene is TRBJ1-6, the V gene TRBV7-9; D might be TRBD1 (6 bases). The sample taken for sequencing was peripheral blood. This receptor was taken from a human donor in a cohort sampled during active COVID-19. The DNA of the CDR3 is TGTGCCAGCAGCTATTTACAGGGCTCACCCCTCCACTTT. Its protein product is CASSYLQGSPLHF.